The 31 T cell receptor beta chains below all came from one sample that was sequenced in a study of blood T cell repertoires in COVID-19 (dated by TCRdb to the early 2020s). The library was made by the immunoSEQ multiplex PCR assay. TCRdb obtained this table from immuneACCESS and retained in-frame rearrangements with V and J assigned. These tables miss some clones; where compared with another copy, unresolved V genes account for less than half of the shortfall, and the remainder is unexplained. In all, the sample holds about 70,000 clones, and 70% to 85% of those were seen once. Of the sample, roughly 35% is held by the ten largest clones. The sequenced sample consisted of peripheral blood. These receptors were obtained from a woman between 70 and 85 years old with acute or convalescent COVID-19.

The chain carries TRBV4-3 and TRBJ2-5; the D gene is possibly TRBD2 (7 bases). The CDR3 contains 15 residues. Trimming removed 1 base from V and 4 bases from J, with 13 bases in between. From germline, CDR1 is LGHNA and CDR2 YSLEER. CDR3 nucleotides: TGCGCCAGCAGCCAAGTTGGGGGGGCTGTAGAGACCCAGTACTTC. It encodes CASSQVGGAVETQYF.

The J gene is TRBJ1-6, the V gene TRBV5-1; the D gene is possibly TRBD1 (5 bases). This CDR3 is 14 amino acids long. V lost 5 bases and J 6 bases, leaving 12 bases between the germline ends. Germline V CDR1 and CDR2: SGHRS, YFSETQ. CDR3 sequence (DNA): TGCGCCAGCAGGCAGCGGGACTTTAATTCACCCCTCCACTTT. Translation: CASRQRDFNSPLHF.

This clone is termed medium-sized. The CDR3: CASSRSRGFGELFF. Here the CDR3 DNA reads TGTGCCAGCAGCAGATCCAGGGGGTTCGGGGAGCTGTTTTTT. The chain employs TRBV11-3 and TRBJ2-2; 7 bases map to TRBD1. CDR1 and CDR2 from the germline V gene are SGHNT and YENEEA. J was trimmed by 7 bases and V by 5 bases; bases with no gene match: 7. This CDR3 region has 14 residues.

The V gene is TRBV19, the J gene TRBJ2-1; 9 positions agree with TRBD2. The CDR3 runs to 18 residues. From germline, CDR1 is LNHDA and CDR2 SQIVND (reference sequence). V dropped 5 bases and J dropped 0; count of bases not matched to a gene: 11. As DNA, the CDR3 is TGTGCCAGTAGTCGGGCTAGCGGGACGGTCCCCTCCTACAATGAGCAGTTCTTC. This gives the protein CASSRASGTVPSYNEQFF.

The rearrangement uses TRBV5-4 and TRBJ2-7; 7 bases align to TRBD1. This CDR3 is 13 amino acids long. Trimming cost V 4 bases and J 7 bases; bases outside gene matches: 8. The germline CDR1 and CDR2 sequences are SGHNT and YYREEE (reference sequence). The CDR3 spells CASSATGTVEQYF. The CDR3, as DNA: TGTGCCAGCAGCGCTACCGGGACAGTAGAGCAGTACTTC.

V usage is TRBV28 and J usage is TRBJ1-2; the match to TRBD1 covers 7 bases. The germline V gene has CDR1 MDHEN and CDR2 SYDVKM. This CDR3 contains 13 residues. The ends lost 6 bases at V and 4 bases at J; junction bases unmatched: 5. The CDR3 bases are TGTGCCAGCAGGTCGACAGGGCCCTATGGCTACACCTTC. Translated: CASRSTGPYGYTF.

The V call is TRBV7-6, the J call TRBJ1-3; D not resolved. V was cut by 0 bases and J by 0 bases, with 9 bases left in between. The CDR3 spans 16 residues. Per the germline V gene, CDR1 is SGHVS and CDR2 is FNYEAQ. CDR3 coding DNA: TGTGCCAGCAGCTTAGCTAACACAGCCTCTGGAAACACCATATATTTT. It encodes CASSLANTASGNTIYF.

This sequence joins TRBV4-2 and TRBJ2-5; D might be TRBD2 (5 bases). This CDR3 contains 13 residues. V was clipped by 2 bases and J by 5 bases, with 9 bases between them. Germline assignment: CDR1 LGHNA and CDR2 YNFKEQ. Written as DNA, the CDR3 is TGTGCCAGCAGCCAACCTGGGGAGGAGACCCAGTACTTC. Its translation is CASSQPGEETQYF.

The chain recombines TRBV6-5 with TRBJ1-1, with 8 nucleotides matching TRBD1. Germline CDR1 and CDR2: MNHEY and SVGAGI. This CDR3 contains 15 residues. Germline trimming cut 2 bases from V and 4 bases from J; bases unmatched to any gene: 6. The CDR3 spells CASSYLSQGGTEAFF. The CDR3 DNA reads as TGTGCCAGCAGTTACCTCTCACAGGGGGGCACTGAAGCTTTCTTT.

The J gene is TRBJ2-2, the V gene TRBV5-1; possibly TRBD2 for D (6 bases). The V and J ends lost 4 bases and 4 bases respectively, with 14 bases between them. The CDR3 is 15 residues long. CDR1 is SGHRS, CDR2 YFSETQ, per germline. The CDR3 nucleotides read TGCGCCAGCAGCCCGTGGACGCGGGGCACCGGGGAGCTGTTTTTT. This gives the protein CASSPWTRGTGELFF.

The chain combines TRBV7-9 with TRBJ1-1; 8 bases are a match to TRBD1. The germline gives CDR1 SEHNR, CDR2 FQNEAQ (reference sequence). This CDR3 has 16 amino acids. Unmatched junction bases numbered 7, after V lost 0 bases and J lost 4 bases. The CDR3 nucleotides read TGTGCCAGCAGCTTAGCGCTGACAGGGGAGGGCACTGAAGCTTTCTTT. Encoded protein: CASSLALTGEGTEAFF.

V usage is TRBV7-9 and J usage is TRBJ1-1; D perhaps matches TRBD1 (6 bases). CDR3 size: 14 residues. Deletions cut 4 bases from V and 3 bases from J, with 12 bases between. Germline V gene lookup returns CDR1 SEHNR and CDR2 FQNEAQ (reference sequence). The CDR3 loop reads CASSSGQSYTEAFF. The CDR3 nucleotides read TGTGCCAGCAGCTCCGGACAGTCTTACACTGAAGCTTTCTTT. The variable domain in full, with the rest retrieved from reference TRBV7-9 and TRBJ1-1, is DTGVSQNPRHKITKRGQNVTFRCDPISEHNRLYWYRQTLGQGPEFLTYFQNEAQLEKSRLLSDRFSAERPKGSFSTLEIQRTEQGDSAMYLCASSSGQSYTEAFFGQGTRLTVV.

The chain uses TRBV15 and TRBJ2-5; TRBD1 is a possible D gene (6 bases). The CDR3 consists of 15 residues. Trimming took off 1 base at V and 5 bases at J, with 14 bases between the two ends. Germline V gene data show CDR1 as LNHNV and CDR2 as YYDKDF (reference sequence). CDR3 nucleotide sequence: TGTGCCACCAGCAGAGGAGGGGGAGAAGGCGAGACCCAGTACTTC. It translates to CATSRGGGEGETQYF.

V is TRBV19 and J is TRBJ1-6, with 7 bases fitting TRBD1. V trimming: 4 bases; J trimming: 3 bases; junction bases outside the gene matches: 3. Germline V gene lookup returns CDR1 LNHDA and CDR2 SQIVND (reference sequence). This CDR3 comprises 15 residues. CDR3 bases: TGTGCCAGTAGTACAAGGGGGCTCTATAATTCACCCCTCCACTTT. It specifies CASSTRGLYNSPLHF.

This clone has ten or more counts. Here the CDR3 reads CASSQTPGADTQYF. CDR3 coding DNA: TGTGCCAGCAGTCAAACCCCCGGGGCAGATACGCAGTATTTT. The V call is TRBV6-2 or TRBV6-3, the J call TRBJ2-3; D is possibly TRBD2 (5 bases). This CDR3 contains 14 residues. Germline lookup yields CDR1 MNHEY and CDR2 SVGEGT. V dropped 5 bases and J dropped 4 bases, with 13 bases sitting between them.

This clone was detected only a few times. The CDR3 loop is CASRGLGGVGNSPLHF. CDR3 nucleotides: TGTGCCAGCAGAGGCCTGGGGGGGGTAGGGAATTCACCCCTCCACTTT. J is TRBJ1-6 and V is TRBV28; D possibly corresponds to TRBD1 (5 bases). Trimming took 6 bases from V and 7 from J, leaving 19 bases between them. CDR3 size: 16 residues. The germline gives CDR1 MDHEN, CDR2 SYDVKM.

The rearrangement links TRBV6-5 to TRBJ2-7; 9 nucleotides match TRBD2. The V and J ends lost 7 bases and 3 bases, in that order; junction bases with no gene match: 4. Germline-derived CDR1 and CDR2 are MNHEY and SVGAGI. The CDR3 sequence is 13 residues long. The CDR3 loop is CASKPSGIYEQYF. CDR3 in DNA: TGTGCCAGCAAGCCTAGCGGGATCTACGAGCAGTACTTC.

This clone appeared a few times. The rearrangement links TRBV7-9 to TRBJ1-4; no reliable D call. This CDR3 is 14 amino acids long. V shed 5 bases and J shed 4 bases, with 11 bases lying between them. CDR1 and CDR2 from the germline V gene are SEHNR and FQNEAQ (reference sequence). The CDR3 loop reads CASSVPFLNEKLFF. In DNA form, the CDR3 reads TGTGCCAGCAGCGTCCCCTTCCTTAATGAAAAACTGTTTTTT.

The V gene is TRBV10-3, the J gene TRBJ1-1; 9 bases are shared with TRBD1. Germline V gene data show CDR1 as ENHRY and CDR2 as SYGVKD. CDR3 size: 16 residues. J gave up 4 bases and V 9 bases, and 15 bases lay outside the gene matches. The CDR3 reads CAISPGQGKRGTEAFF. The CDR3 region has the DNA TGTGCCATAAGTCCCGGACAGGGGAAGCGGGGCACTGAAGCTTTCTTT.

The chain carries TRBV5-4 and TRBJ1-2; D remains unclear. V shed 0 bases and J shed 4 bases, with 13 bases lying between them. The germline V gene encodes CDR1 SGHNT and CDR2 YYREEE (reference sequence). The CDR3 length is 15 residues. DNA of the CDR3: TGTGCCAGCAGCTTGGGATCTTCTGGCCCCTATGGCTACACCTTC. Its protein is CASSLGSSGPYGYTF.

The J gene is TRBJ1-5, the V gene TRBV3-1 (or the pseudogene TRBV3-2); D is undetermined. V was shortened by 1 base and J by 4 bases, with 5 bases between the two germline ends. CDR3 length: 13 amino acids. The germline gives CDR1 LGHDT, CDR2 YNNKEL (reference sequence). CDR3 nucleotide sequence: TGTGCCAGCAGCCAAGCTGAGAATCAGCCCCAGCATTTT. As protein: CASSQAENQPQHF.

A note on this clone: The same CDR3 can be traced to other DNA sequences in this sample. V gene TRBV5-6 combines with J gene TRBJ2-3; 13 positions agree with TRBD2. Trimming cost V 2 bases and J 1 base; bases outside gene matches: 1. Per germline, CDR1 SGHDT and CDR2 YYEEEE. This CDR3 region has 16 residues. The CDR3 protein is CASSFGLAGGTDTQYF. In nucleotides, the CDR3 is TGTGCCAGCAGCTTCGGACTAGCGGGAGGCACAGATACGCAGTATTTT.

This chain joins TRBV5-4 and TRBJ1-2, with 7 bases lining up with TRBD1. The CDR3 length is 14 residues. Germline CDR1 is SGHNT and CDR2 is YYREEE (reference sequence). V shed 4 bases, J shed 8 bases, and the junction held 11 bases outside the gene matches. CDR3 protein: CASSAGGADQGYTF. The CDR3, as DNA: TGTGCCAGCAGCGCAGGGGGTGCTGATCAAGGCTACACCTTC.

J is TRBJ1-2 and V is TRBV21-1; the table's D call, TRBD1, has no DNA check behind it. TRBV21-1 is tagged as a pseudogene. The CDR3 has 15 residues. The CDR3 sequence is CASSEGTANNYGYTF. In DNA, the CDR3 is TGTGCCAGCAGCGAAGGGACAGCTAATAACTATGGCTACACCTTC.

This clone was recorded only once. The chain employs TRBV29-1 and TRBJ2-2; 14 bases are shared with TRBD2. CDR1 and CDR2 (germline): SQVTM, ANQGSEA. V shed 6 bases, J shed 4 bases, and the junction held 7 bases outside the gene matches. There are 16 residues in the CDR3. The CDR3 DNA is TGCAGCGTAGCGGGACTAGCGGGAGACAGCACCGGGGAGCTGTTTTTT. Translation gives CSVAGLAGDSTGELFF.

The chain uses TRBV3-1 (or the pseudogene TRBV3-2) and TRBJ1-2; possible D gene TRBD1, 5 bases. The CDR3 length is 18 residues. V lost 1 base and J 1 base, leaving 19 bases between the germline ends. Germline lookup yields CDR1 LGHDT and CDR2 YNNKEL (reference sequence). In DNA form, the CDR3 reads TGTGCCAGCAGCCAAGGCCTCAGGTCCCGGAGGGGTAACTATGGCTACACCTTC. It translates to CASSQGLRSRRGNYGYTF.

The chain uses TRBV6-5 and TRBJ2-7, with 10 positions matching TRBD2. Trimming removed 7 bases from V and 2 bases from J; junction bases left unmatched: 5. Looked up from germline, CDR1 is MNHEY and CDR2 is SVGAGI. The CDR3 is 14 residues long. Here the CDR3 DNA reads TGTGCCAGCAATATAGCGGGAGGTCCCTACGAGCAGTACTTC. This encodes CASNIAGGPYEQYF.

This clone has just a few counts. The chain couples TRBV5-1 to TRBJ1-1; 9 bases align to TRBD1. Germline CDR1 SGHRS, CDR2 YFSETQ. The ends lost 2 bases at V and 10 bases at J; junction bases unmatched: 9. This CDR3 has 14 residues. CDR3 nucleotide sequence: TGCGCCAGCAGCTTTATCCCGGGACAGGGCGTAGCTTTCTTT. This encodes CASSFIPGQGVAFF.

This clone was seen a handful of times. This chain joins TRBV6-5 and TRBJ1-1; maybe TRBD1 (6 bases). The germline CDR1 and CDR2 sequences are MNHEY and SVGAGI. This CDR3 is 13 amino acids long. V was trimmed by 7 bases and J by 4 bases, leaving 13 bases between them. In nucleotides, the CDR3 is TGTGCCAGCAACCAACTACAGGGCACTGAAGCTTTCTTT. Protein product: CASNQLQGTEAFF.

This clone was counted once. The CDR3 region is CASSLVTGRYEQYF. CDR3 bases: TGCGCCAGCAGCTTGGTCACAGGGAGATACGAGCAGTACTTC. V and J are TRBV5-1 and TRBJ2-7; D might be TRBD1 (6 bases). CDR3 length: 14 amino acids. Per germline, CDR1 SGHRS and CDR2 YFSETQ. V gave up 0 bases and J gave up 4 bases, with 11 bases separating them.

The chain has TRBV19 and TRBJ2-1, with TRBD1 matching 9 bases. In germline, CDR1 is LNHDA, CDR2 SQIVND (reference sequence). V gave up 9 bases and J gave up 7 bases; unmatched junction bases: 19. This CDR3 has 17 residues. The CDR3 loop reads CASQRARGGTGKNEQFF. The CDR3 DNA reads as TGTGCCAGCCAAAGGGCCAGGGGTGGGACAGGGAAGAATGAGCAGTTCTTC.